This T cell receptor beta chain comes out of a study of blood T cell repertoires in COVID-19. Sequenced by immunoSEQ multiplex PCR; TCRdb stores in-frame clones only, minus some. This sample carries some 71,000 clones, approximately 84% of them seen once, and the ten largest clones take 13%. The ends lost 4 bases at V and 4 bases at J; junction bases unmatched: 2. The CDR3 consists of 15 residues. Germline CDR1 is SGHTA and CDR2 is FQGNSA. The chain combines TRBV7-2 with TRBJ2-1; 12 nucleotides match TRBD2. The sequence came from a man aged 45-65 years with COVID-19, enrolled during active disease. Sequenced: peripheral blood. The chain's CDR3 is CASSSSGGDYNEQFF. CDR3 in DNA: TGTGCCAGCAGCTCTAGCGGGGGGGATTACAATGAGCAGTTCTTC.